This T cell receptor beta chain was captured in a study of graft-versus-host responses after intestinal transplantation. Across the whole study: Transplant recipients had multivisceral, liver-intestinal, or isolated intestinal grafts. Each recipient received anti-thymocyte globulin induction, then tacrolimus and steroids for roughly 3 years.

CDR1 is LNHDA, CDR2 SQIVND, per germline (reference sequence). The CDR3 consists of 14 residues. V was clipped by 6 bases and J by 7 bases, with 18 bases between them. The study's findings and limits: Recipient-marrow GvH clones were detected, some having first appeared in ileum or blood.

The data were produced by immunoSEQ multiplex PCR, yet TCRdb's version contains in-frame clones alone and is incomplete. The table includes about 130,000 clones, over 90% detected once. Worth noting for this clone: Its antigen remains unknown.

This receptor was identified in a human donor who received an intestinal transplant. V gene TRBV19 combines with J gene TRBJ1-2; perhaps TRBD1 as D (5 bases). The specimen comprised unstimulated CD4+ T cells sorted from spleen or lymph node cells, sampled before intestinal transplant. CDR3 sequence: CASSTGAEGGGYTF. The CDR3 DNA reads TGTGCCAGTAGCACCGGGGCTGAAGGCGGTGGCTACACCTTC.